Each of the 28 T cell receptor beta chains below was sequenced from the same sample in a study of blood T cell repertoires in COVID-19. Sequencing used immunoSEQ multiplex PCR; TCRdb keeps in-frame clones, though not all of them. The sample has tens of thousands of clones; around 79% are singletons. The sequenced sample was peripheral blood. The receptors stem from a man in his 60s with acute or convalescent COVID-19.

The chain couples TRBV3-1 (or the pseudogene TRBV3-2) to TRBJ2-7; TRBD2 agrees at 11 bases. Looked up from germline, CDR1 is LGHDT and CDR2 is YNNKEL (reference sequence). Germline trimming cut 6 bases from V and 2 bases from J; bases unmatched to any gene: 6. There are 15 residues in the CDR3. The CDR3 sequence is CASSVSGGEAYEQYF. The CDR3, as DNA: TGTGCCAGCAGTGTTAGCGGGGGGGAAGCCTACGAGCAGTACTTC.

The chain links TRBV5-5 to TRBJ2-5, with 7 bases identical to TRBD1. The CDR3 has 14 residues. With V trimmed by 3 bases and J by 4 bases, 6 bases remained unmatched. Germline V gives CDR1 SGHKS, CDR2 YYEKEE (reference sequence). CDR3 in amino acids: CASSSGQLRETQYF. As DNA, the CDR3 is TGTGCCAGCAGCTCGGGACAGCTTCGAGAGACCCAGTACTTC.

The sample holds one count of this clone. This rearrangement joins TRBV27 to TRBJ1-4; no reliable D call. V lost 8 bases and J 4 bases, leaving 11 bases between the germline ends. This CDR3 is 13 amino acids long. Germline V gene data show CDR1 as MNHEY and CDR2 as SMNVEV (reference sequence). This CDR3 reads CASRGPRNEKLFF. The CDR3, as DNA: TGTGCCAGCCGAGGGCCCCGTAATGAAAAACTGTTTTTT. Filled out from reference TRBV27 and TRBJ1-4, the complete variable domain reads EAQVTQNPRYLITVTGKKLTVTCSQNMNHEYMSWYRQDPGLGLRQIYYSMNVEVTDKGDVPEGYKVSRKEKRNFPLILESPSPNQTSLYFCASRGPRNEKLFFGSGTQLSVL.

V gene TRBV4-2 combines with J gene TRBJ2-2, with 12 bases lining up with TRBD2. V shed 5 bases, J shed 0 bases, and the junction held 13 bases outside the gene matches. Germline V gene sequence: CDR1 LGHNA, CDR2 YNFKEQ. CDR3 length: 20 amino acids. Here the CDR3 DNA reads TGTGCCAGCAGCGCCCTGGCCGGGACTAGCGGGCGTCCGAACACCGGGGAGCTGTTTTTT. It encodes CASSALAGTSGRPNTGELFF.

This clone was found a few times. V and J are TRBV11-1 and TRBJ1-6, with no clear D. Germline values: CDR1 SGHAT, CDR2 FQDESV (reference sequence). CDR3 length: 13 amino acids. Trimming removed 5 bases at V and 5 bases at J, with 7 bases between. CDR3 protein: CASSRSNNSPLHF. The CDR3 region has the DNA TGTGCCAGCAGCCGAAGCAATAATTCACCCCTCCACTTT.

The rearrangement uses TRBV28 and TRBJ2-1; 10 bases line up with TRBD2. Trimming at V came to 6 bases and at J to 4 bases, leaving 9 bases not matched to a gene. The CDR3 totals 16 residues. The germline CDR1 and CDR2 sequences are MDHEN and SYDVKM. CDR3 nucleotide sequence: TGTGCCAGCAGGACTAGCGGGTATACAAATTACAATGAGCAGTTCTTC. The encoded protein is CASRTSGYTNYNEQFF. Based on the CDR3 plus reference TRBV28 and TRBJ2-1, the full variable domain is DVKVTQSSRYLVKRTGEKVFLECVQDMDHENMFWYRQDPGLGLRLIYFSYDVKMKEKGDIPEGYSVSREKKERFSLILESASTNQTSMYLCASRTSGYTNYNEQFFGPGTRLTVL.

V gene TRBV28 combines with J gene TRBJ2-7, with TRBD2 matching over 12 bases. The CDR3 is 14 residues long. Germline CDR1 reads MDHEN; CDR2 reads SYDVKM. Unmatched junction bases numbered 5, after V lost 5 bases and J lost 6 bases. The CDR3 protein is CASSPSSGRAEQYF. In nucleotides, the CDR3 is TGTGCCAGCAGTCCCTCTAGCGGGAGGGCCGAGCAGTACTTC.

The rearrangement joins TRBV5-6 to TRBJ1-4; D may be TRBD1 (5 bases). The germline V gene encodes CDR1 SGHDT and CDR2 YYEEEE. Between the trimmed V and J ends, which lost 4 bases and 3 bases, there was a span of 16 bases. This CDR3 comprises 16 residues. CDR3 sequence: CASSPLGEASNEKLFF. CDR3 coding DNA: TGTGCCAGCAGCCCATTAGGGGAGGCCTCTAATGAAAAACTGTTTTTT.

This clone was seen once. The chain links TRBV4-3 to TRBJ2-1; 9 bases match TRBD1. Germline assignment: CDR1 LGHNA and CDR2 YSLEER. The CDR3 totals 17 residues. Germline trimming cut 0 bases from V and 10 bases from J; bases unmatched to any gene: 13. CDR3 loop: CASSQDKGQGRLFEQFF. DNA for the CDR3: TGCGCCAGCAGCCAAGACAAGGGACAGGGACGTTTATTCGAGCAGTTCTTC.

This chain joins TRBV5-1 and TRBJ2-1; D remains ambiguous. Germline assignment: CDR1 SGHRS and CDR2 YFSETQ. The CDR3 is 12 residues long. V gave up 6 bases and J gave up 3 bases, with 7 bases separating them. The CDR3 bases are TGCGCCAGCACCTCCCTCTACAATGAGCAGTTCTTC. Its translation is CASTSLYNEQFF.

CDR3 region: CASSGRSGVGGQPQHF. CDR3 DNA: TGTGCCAGCAGTGGGAGGTCGGGGGTAGGAGGTCAGCCCCAGCATTTT. This chain connects TRBV27 to TRBJ1-5; D is perhaps TRBD1 (5 bases). Germline assignment: CDR1 MNHEY and CDR2 SMNVEV (reference sequence). The CDR3 sequence is 16 residues long. V was trimmed by 5 bases and J by 6 bases, leaving 20 bases between them.

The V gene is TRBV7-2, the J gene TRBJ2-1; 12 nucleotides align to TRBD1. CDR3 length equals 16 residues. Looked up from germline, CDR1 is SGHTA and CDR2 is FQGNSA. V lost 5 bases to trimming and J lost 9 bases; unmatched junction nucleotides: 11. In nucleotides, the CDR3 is TGTGCCAGCAGCATTTCTCCCGGGACAGGGGGCGTTGAGCAGTTCTTC. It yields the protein CASSISPGTGGVEQFF.

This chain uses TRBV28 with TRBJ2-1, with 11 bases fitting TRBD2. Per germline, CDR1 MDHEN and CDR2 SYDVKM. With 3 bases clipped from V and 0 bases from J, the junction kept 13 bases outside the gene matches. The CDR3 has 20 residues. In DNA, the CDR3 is TGTGCCAGCAGTTTTAGCGCGGGACTAGCGGACCGACTCTCCTACAATGAGCAGTTCTTC. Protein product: CASSFSAGLADRLSYNEQFF.

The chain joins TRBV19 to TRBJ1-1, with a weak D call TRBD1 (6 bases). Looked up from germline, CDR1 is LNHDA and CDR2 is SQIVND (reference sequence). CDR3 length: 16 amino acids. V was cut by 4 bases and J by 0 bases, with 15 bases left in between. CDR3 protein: CASSSGTSNLNTEAFF. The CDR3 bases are TGTGCCAGTAGTAGTGGGACATCTAATCTGAACACTGAAGCTTTCTTT.

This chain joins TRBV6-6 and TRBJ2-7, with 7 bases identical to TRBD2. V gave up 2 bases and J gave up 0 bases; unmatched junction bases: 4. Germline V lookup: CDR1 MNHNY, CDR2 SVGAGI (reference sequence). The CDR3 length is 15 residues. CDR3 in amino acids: CASSYPSGYSYEQYF. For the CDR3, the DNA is TGTGCCAGCAGTTACCCTAGCGGCTACTCCTACGAGCAGTACTTC.

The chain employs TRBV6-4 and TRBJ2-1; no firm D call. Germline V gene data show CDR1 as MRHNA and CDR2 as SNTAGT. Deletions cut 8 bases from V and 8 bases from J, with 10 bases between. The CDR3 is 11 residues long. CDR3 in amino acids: CASPLDYEQFF. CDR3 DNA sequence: TGTGCCAGCCCCCTCGACTATGAGCAGTTCTTC.

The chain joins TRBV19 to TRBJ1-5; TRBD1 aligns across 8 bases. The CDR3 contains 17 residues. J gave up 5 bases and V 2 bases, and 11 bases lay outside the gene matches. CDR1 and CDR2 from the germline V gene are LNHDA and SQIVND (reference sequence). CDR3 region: CASSILTAQGAHQPQHF. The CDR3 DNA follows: TGTGCCAGTAGTATACTTACCGCTCAGGGGGCGCATCAGCCCCAGCATTTT.

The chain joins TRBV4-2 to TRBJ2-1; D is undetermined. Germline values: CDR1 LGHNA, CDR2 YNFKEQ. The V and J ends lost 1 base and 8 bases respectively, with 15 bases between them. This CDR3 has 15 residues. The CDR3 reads CASSQGNPGTDEQFF. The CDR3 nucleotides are TGTGCCAGCAGCCAAGGTAACCCGGGTACGGATGAGCAGTTCTTC.

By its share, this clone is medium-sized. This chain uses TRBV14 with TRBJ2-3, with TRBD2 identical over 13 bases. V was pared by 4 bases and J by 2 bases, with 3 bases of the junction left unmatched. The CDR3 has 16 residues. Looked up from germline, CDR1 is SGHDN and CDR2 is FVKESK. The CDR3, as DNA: TGTGCCAGCAGCCGTACTAGCGGGAGGGCCACAGATACGCAGTATTTT. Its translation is CASSRTSGRATDTQYF.

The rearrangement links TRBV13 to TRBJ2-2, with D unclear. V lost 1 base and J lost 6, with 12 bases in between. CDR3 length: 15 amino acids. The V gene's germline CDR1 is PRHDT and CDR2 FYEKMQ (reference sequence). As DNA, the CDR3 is TGTGCCAGCAGCTTAGTGCAAATAGCATCCGGGGAGCTGTTTTTT. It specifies CASSLVQIASGELFF.

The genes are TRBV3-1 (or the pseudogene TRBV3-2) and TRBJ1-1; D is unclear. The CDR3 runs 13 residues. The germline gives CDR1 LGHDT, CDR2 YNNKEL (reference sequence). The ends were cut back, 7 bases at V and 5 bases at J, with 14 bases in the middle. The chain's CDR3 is CASIPGRGTEAFF. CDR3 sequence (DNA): TGTGCCAGCATCCCCGGGCGGGGTACTGAAGCTTTCTTT.

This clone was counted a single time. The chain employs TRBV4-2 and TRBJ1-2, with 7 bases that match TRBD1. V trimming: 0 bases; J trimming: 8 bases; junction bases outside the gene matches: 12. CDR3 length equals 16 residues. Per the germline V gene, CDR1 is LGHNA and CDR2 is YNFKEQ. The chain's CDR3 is CASSQDVEGAKRGYTF. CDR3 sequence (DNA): TGTGCCAGCAGCCAAGATGTTGAGGGGGCGAAGAGGGGCTACACCTTC.

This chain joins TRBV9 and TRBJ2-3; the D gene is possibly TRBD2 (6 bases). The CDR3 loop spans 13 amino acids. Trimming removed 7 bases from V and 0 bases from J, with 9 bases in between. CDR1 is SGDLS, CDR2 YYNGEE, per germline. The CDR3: CASAGGSTDTQYF. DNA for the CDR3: TGTGCCAGCGCTGGGGGGAGCACAGATACGCAGTATTTT. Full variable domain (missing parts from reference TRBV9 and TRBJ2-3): DSGVTQTPKHLITATGQRVTLRCSPRSGDLSVYWYQQSLDQGLQFLIQYYNGEERAKGNILERFSAQQFPDLHSELNLSSLELGDSALYFCASAGGSTDTQYFGPGTRLTVL.

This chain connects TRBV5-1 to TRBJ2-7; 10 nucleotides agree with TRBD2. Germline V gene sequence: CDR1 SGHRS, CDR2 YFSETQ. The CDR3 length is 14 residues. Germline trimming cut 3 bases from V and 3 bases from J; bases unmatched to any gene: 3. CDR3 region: CASSSLAGNYEQYF. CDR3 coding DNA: TGCGCCAGCAGCTCACTAGCGGGAAACTACGAGCAGTACTTC.

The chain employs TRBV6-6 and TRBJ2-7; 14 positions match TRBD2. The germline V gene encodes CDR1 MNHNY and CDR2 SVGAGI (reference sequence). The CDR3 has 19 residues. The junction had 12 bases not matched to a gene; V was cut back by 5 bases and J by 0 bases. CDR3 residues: CASSHRPRTSGRTSYEQYF. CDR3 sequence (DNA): TGTGCCAGCAGTCACCGACCGAGGACTAGCGGGAGGACCTCCTACGAGCAGTACTTC.

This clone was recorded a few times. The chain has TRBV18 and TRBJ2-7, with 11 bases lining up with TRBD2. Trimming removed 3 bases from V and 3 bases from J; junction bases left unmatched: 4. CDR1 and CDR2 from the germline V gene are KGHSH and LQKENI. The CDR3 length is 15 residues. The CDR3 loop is CASSPTSGSDYEQYF. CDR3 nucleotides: TGTGCCAGCTCACCTACTAGCGGGAGTGACTACGAGCAGTACTTC.

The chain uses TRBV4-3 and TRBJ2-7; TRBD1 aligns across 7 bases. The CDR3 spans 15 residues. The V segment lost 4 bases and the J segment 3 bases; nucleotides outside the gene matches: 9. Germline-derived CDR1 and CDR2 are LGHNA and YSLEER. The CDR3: CASSLAEQGNYEQYF. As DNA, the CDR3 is TGCGCCAGCAGCCTCGCTGAACAGGGGAACTACGAGCAGTACTTC.

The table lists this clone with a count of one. The CDR3 region has the DNA TGTGCCAGCAGCGGATACAGGGGCGACACCGGGGAGCTGTTTTTT. Its protein product is CASSGYRGDTGELFF. The chain has TRBV7-9 and TRBJ2-2; 7 bases are shared with TRBD1. The CDR3 is 15 amino acids. Looked up from germline, CDR1 is SEHNR and CDR2 is FQNEAQ (reference sequence). The trim removed 5 bases at V and 3 bases at J, leaving 6 bases unmatched.